The clone carrying this T cell receptor (beta chain) was counted between two and nine times. A much larger clone sits a single nucleotide away, making a read error possible. The authors ran a second PCR of 7 to 11 cycles using a sample-barcoded 5' primer and a J-beta primer mix. MiXCR, applied by TCRdb to the 5' RACE reads, yields one record per CDR3 protein. The repertoire holds about 640,000 distinct CDR3 sequences, with 25% to 30% as singletons. The data derive from a study of blood T cells in healthy people across ages. The V gene's germline CDR1 is LGHDT and CDR2 YNNKEL (reference sequence). The CDR3 is 15 residues long.

This chain links TRBV3-1 with TRBJ2-7; no firm D call. The closer fit of TRBJ2-5 to the DNA end suggests the J call may be wrong. The specimen sequenced was blood. The sequence was obtained from a woman over 75 in good health. The CDR3: CASSQDLTEGETQYF. The DNA for the CDR3 is TGTGCCAGCAGCCAAGATCTTACAGAAGGGGAGACCCAGTACTTC.